Sequencing of this TCR beta chain was carried out in a study of blood T cell repertoires in COVID-19. Across the whole study: The samples span acute and convalescent COVID-19 from the United States, Italy and Spain.

The authors' processing: Reference gene primer amplification yielded estimated nucleated cell counts. The data were produced by immunoSEQ multiplex PCR, yet TCRdb's version contains in-frame clones alone and is incomplete. D and trimming were read from the DNA, whereas the V and J calls and clone size are those reported in that table. The sample has 350,000 to 550,000 clones, around nine tenths seen once. V trimming: 5 bases; J trimming: 6 bases; junction bases outside the gene matches: 6. This CDR3 spans 13 amino acids. The germline V gene has CDR1 MGHDK and CDR2 SYGVNS. Sequenced input: peripheral blood. This TCR was sampled from a young woman with acute or convalescent COVID-19. The gene calls are TRBV25-1 and TRBJ1-2; 7 bases fit TRBD1. CDR3: CASSYEGADGYTF. DNA for the CDR3: TGTGCCAGCAGTTACGAGGGGGCAGATGGCTACACCTTC.